A single sample is the source of the 21 T cell receptor beta chains below, sequenced in a study of T cell responses to AZD1222 COVID-19 vaccine. Sequencing used immunoSEQ multiplex PCR; TCRdb keeps in-frame clones, though not all of them. The sample holds around 180,000 clones; 85% to 90% are singletons and the top ten take 6% to 8%. The sample was peripheral blood, taken on day 0 of AZD1222 vaccination. The receptors come from an adult in good health.

This rearrangement joins TRBV7-9 to TRBJ1-1, with 8 positions matching TRBD1. The CDR3 is 15 amino acids. Germline V gene data show CDR1 as SEHNR and CDR2 as FQNEAQ (reference sequence). With 2 bases clipped from V and 3 bases from J, the junction kept 5 bases outside the gene matches. This chain's CDR3 is CASSLSQGADTEAFF. CDR3 nucleotide sequence: TGTGCCAGCAGCTTAAGTCAGGGGGCGGACACTGAAGCTTTCTTT.

The chain has TRBV5-4 and TRBJ2-7, with D possibly being TRBD2 (6 bases). The germline CDR1 and CDR2 sequences are SGHNT and YYREEE (reference sequence). The CDR3 runs to 13 residues. Between the trimmed V and J ends, which lost 2 bases and 5 bases, there was a span of 11 bases. The CDR3 reads CASSLGGVDEQYF. CDR3 nucleotide sequence: TGTGCCAGCAGCTTAGGAGGGGTGGACGAGCAGTACTTC.

The chain carries TRBV7-3 and TRBJ2-1; D remains ambiguous. Germline-derived CDR1 and CDR2 are SGHTA and FQGTGA. The CDR3 extends over 14 amino acids. The germline V and J ends were trimmed by 6 bases and 0 bases, with 9 bases remaining between them. CDR3 DNA sequence: TGTGCCAGCAGAACGGCCTCCTCCTACAATGAGCAGTTCTTC. Translating gives CASRTASSYNEQFF.

This clone has just a few counts. V usage is TRBV4-1 and J usage is TRBJ1-6; no reliable D call. CDR3 length equals 16 residues. Germline V gives CDR1 MGHRA, CDR2 YSYEKL. V shed 1 base and J shed 10 bases, with 17 bases lying between them. The CDR3 is CASSQAVTTIVSPLHF. The CDR3 DNA reads as TGCGCCAGCAGCCAAGCAGTGACGACCATCGTATCACCCCTCCACTTT.

The chain carries TRBV7-2 and TRBJ2-1; no clear D. With 8 bases removed from V and 0 bases from J, the gap between germline ends came to 14 bases. The CDR3 is 15 amino acids. CDR1 is SGHTA and CDR2 is FQGNSA in the germline V gene. CDR3 amino acids: CASYLDASSYNEQFF. CDR3 DNA: TGTGCCAGCTACCTGGACGCGAGCTCCTACAATGAGCAGTTCTTC.

The chain recombines TRBV4-2 with TRBJ2-6; D might be TRBD1 (6 bases). CDR1 LGHNA and CDR2 YNFKEQ come from the germline V gene. Trimming took off 4 bases at V and 0 bases at J, with 10 bases between the two ends. The CDR3 spans 16 residues. The DNA of the CDR3 is TGTGCCAGCAGCCTCCAACAGGGCTCTGGGGCCAACGTCCTGACTTTC. Its protein product is CASSLQQGSGANVLTF.

The CDR3, as DNA: TGTGCCAGCAGTTACTCGAGTCTAACTAATGAAAAACTGTTTTTT. As protein: CASSYSSLTNEKLFF. The chain has TRBV6-5 and TRBJ1-4; no firm D call. CDR3 size: 15 residues. V lost 0 bases to trimming and J lost 1 base, with 6 bases between them. Germline V CDR1 and CDR2: MNHEY, SVGAGI.

V gene TRBV4-1 combines with J gene TRBJ1-1; possible D gene TRBD1, 5 bases. CDR1 is MGHRA, CDR2 YSYEKL, per germline. V shed 8 bases and J shed 4 bases, with 17 bases lying between them. This CDR3 is built from 14 residues. The CDR3 protein is CASERGRGITEAFF. The CDR3 DNA reads as TGCGCCAGCGAAAGGGGCCGGGGAATCACTGAAGCTTTCTTT.

V and J are TRBV19 and TRBJ2-1; D is perhaps TRBD1 (6 bases). Germline V gene lookup returns CDR1 LNHDA and CDR2 SQIVND (reference sequence). The CDR3 length is 16 residues. V was clipped by 7 bases and J by 3 bases, with 19 bases between them. CDR3 DNA: TGTGCCAGTAAACCAGCCTTGGGGGCACTCTACAATGAGCAGTTCTTC. Residues: CASKPALGALYNEQFF.

The gene calls are TRBV4-3 and TRBJ2-2; the D gene is possibly TRBD2 (6 bases). The CDR3 is 16 amino acids. The germline CDR1 and CDR2 sequences are LGHNA and YSLEER. V lost 0 bases and J lost 6, with 14 bases in between. The CDR3 region is CASSQDTFGGSGELFF. The DNA for the CDR3 is TGCGCCAGCAGCCAAGATACGTTTGGGGGGTCCGGGGAGCTGTTTTTT.

The V and J genes are TRBV7-2 and TRBJ1-1; D is unresolved. Per germline, CDR1 SGHTA and CDR2 FQGNSA. V was trimmed by 5 bases and J by 5 bases, leaving 15 bases between them. The CDR3 has 14 residues. This CDR3 reads CASSPQIGQTEAFF. The DNA of the CDR3 is TGTGCCAGCAGCCCACAGATTGGCCAAACTGAAGCTTTCTTT.

The chain couples TRBV10-2 to TRBJ2-7; D unresolved. Germline V CDR1 and CDR2: WSHSY, SAAADI. V was pared by 2 bases and J by 2 bases, with 7 bases between. This CDR3 is built from 13 residues. CDR3 amino acids: CASSERLPYEQYF. The CDR3, as DNA: TGCGCCAGCAGTGAGAGGCTCCCCTACGAGCAGTACTTC.

This chain joins TRBV5-1 and TRBJ2-7; the match to TRBD2 covers 10 bases. The germline V gene encodes CDR1 SGHRS and CDR2 YFSETQ. The CDR3 spans 15 residues. V shed 5 bases and J 0 bases; nucleotides not matched to a gene: 5. The CDR3 DNA reads TGCGCCAGCAGACCACTAGCGGGGAGCTCCTACGAGCAGTACTTC. Encoded protein: CASRPLAGSSYEQYF.

The chain joins TRBV5-1 to TRBJ1-2, with TRBD1 matching over 9 bases. This CDR3 contains 15 residues. Germline loops: CDR1 SGHRS, CDR2 YFSETQ. The V segment lost 3 bases and the J segment 4 bases; nucleotides outside the gene matches: 7. CDR3 loop: CASSSTGGAGYGYTF. CDR3 coding DNA: TGCGCCAGCAGCTCTACAGGGGGCGCCGGCTATGGCTACACCTTC. The whole variable domain, remainder taken from reference TRBV5-1 and TRBJ1-2, is KAGVTQTPRYLIKTRGQQVTLSCSPISGHRSVSWYQQTPGQGLQFLFEYFSETQRNKGNFPGRFSGRQFSNSRSEMNVSTLELGDSALYLCASSSTGGAGYGYTFGSGTRLTVV.

The chain carries TRBV9 and TRBJ2-1; D is undetermined. CDR3 length equals 11 residues. Trimming stripped 2 bases from V and 6 bases from J, with 3 bases between. CDR1 and CDR2 from the germline V gene are SGDLS and YYNGEE. The CDR3 nucleotides read TGTGCCAGCAGCGTCACCAATGAGCAGTTCTTC. Protein sequence: CASSVTNEQFF.

V gene TRBV5-1 combines with J gene TRBJ1-1; D is uncertain. The germline gives CDR1 SGHRS, CDR2 YFSETQ. This CDR3 region has 14 residues. Trimming removed 3 bases at V and 6 bases at J, with 15 bases between. CDR3: CASSYESPLPEAFF. CDR3 DNA: TGCGCCAGCAGCTATGAGTCCCCCCTACCTGAAGCTTTCTTT.

This clone is a singleton in its sample. The chain has TRBV12-3 or TRBV12-4 and TRBJ1-1, with D tentatively TRBD1 (5 bases). The CDR3 contains 12 residues. V lost 6 bases to trimming and J lost 1 base, with 6 bases between them. As DNA, the CDR3 is TGTGCCAGCAGGAGGGGGAACACTGAAGCTTTCTTT. It translates to CASRRGNTEAFF.

V usage is TRBV6-1 and J usage is TRBJ2-5; TRBD1 matches 7 bases. This CDR3 contains 16 residues. Germline CDR1 is MNHNS and CDR2 is SASEGT. The ends lost 3 bases at V and 2 bases at J; junction bases unmatched: 9. CDR3 sequence reads: CASSDWDSTLQETQYF. CDR3 nucleotides: TGTGCCAGCAGTGATTGGGACAGTACTTTACAAGAGACCCAGTACTTC.

The chain employs TRBV7-9 and TRBJ2-5; TRBD1 agrees at 10 bases. V trimming: 3 bases; J trimming: 4 bases; junction bases outside the gene matches: 8. The CDR3 is 16 residues long. CDR1 and CDR2 (germline): SEHNR, FQNEAQ (reference sequence). This CDR3 is CASSFIQDRGGETQYF. As DNA, the CDR3 is TGTGCCAGCAGCTTCATTCAGGACAGGGGGGGAGAGACCCAGTACTTC.

The chain uses TRBV3-1 (or the pseudogene TRBV3-2) and TRBJ2-1; 8 nucleotides agree with TRBD1. CDR1 is LGHDT and CDR2 is YNNKEL in the germline V gene (reference sequence). The CDR3 has 15 amino acids. Trimming at V came to 4 bases and at J to 10 bases, leaving 12 bases not matched to a gene. The CDR3 here is CASSRGQAARSEQFF. The CDR3 DNA reads as TGTGCCAGCAGCCGGGGACAGGCGGCTAGGTCGGAGCAGTTCTTC.

This chain joins TRBV5-3 and TRBJ1-1; D not resolved. TRBV5-3 is an open reading frame whose function is uncertain. This CDR3 has 15 residues. V lost 3 bases and J 10 bases, leaving 22 bases between the germline ends. The CDR3 DNA reads TGTGCCAGAAGCTCTCATACGACGAGATTCGGCGGAGCTTTCTTT. As protein: CARSSHTTRFGGAFF.